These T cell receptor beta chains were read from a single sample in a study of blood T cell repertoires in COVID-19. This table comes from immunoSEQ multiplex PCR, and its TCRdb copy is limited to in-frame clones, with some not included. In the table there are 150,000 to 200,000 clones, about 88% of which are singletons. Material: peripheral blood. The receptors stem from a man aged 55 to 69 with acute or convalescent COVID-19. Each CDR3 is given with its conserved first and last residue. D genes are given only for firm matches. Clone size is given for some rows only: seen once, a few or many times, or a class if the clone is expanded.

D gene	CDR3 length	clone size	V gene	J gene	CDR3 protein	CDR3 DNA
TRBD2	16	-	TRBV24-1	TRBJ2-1	CATSDFGGSSYNEQFF	TGTGCCACCAGTGATTTTGGCGGGAGCTCCTACAATGAGCAGTTCTTC
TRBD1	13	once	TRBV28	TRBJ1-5	CASGGTGRQPQHF	TGTGCCAGCGGGGGGACAGGGCGGCAGCCCCAGCATTTT
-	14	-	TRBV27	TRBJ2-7	CASSSFQSGYEQYF	TGTGCCAGCAGTTCATTCCAATCAGGCTACGAGCAGTACTTC
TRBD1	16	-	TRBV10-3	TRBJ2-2	CATSDRQGTNTGELFF	TGTGCCACCAGCGACCGACAGGGTACGAACACCGGGGAGCTGTTTTTT
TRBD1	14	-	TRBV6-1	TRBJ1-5	CASSELQGNQPQHF	TGTGCCAGCAGTGAGTTACAGGGGAATCAGCCCCAGCATTTT
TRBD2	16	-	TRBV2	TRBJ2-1	CASSEAGLAGVIEQFF	TGTGCCAGCAGTGAAGCGGGACTAGCGGGAGTTATTGAGCAGTTCTTC
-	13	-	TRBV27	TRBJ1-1	CASSLRGNTEAFF	TGTGCCAGCAGTTTACGAGGGAACACTGAAGCTTTCTTT
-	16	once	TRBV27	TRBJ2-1	CASSPMTGSSYNEQFF	TGTGCCAGCAGTCCGATGACGGGGAGCTCCTACAATGAGCAGTTCTTC
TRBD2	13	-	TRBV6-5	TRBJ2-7	CASSRGLAHEQYF	TGTGCCAGCAGCCGGGGACTAGCTCACGAGCAGTACTTC
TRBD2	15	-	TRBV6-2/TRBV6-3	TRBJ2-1	CASSKGSGGVDEQFF	TGTGCCAGCAGCAAAGGTAGCGGGGGAGTTGATGAGCAGTTCTTC
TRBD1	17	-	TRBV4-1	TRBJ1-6	CASSPILGQGQNSPLHF	TGCGCCAGCAGCCCCATCCTTGGACAGGGACAAAATTCACCCCTCCACTTT
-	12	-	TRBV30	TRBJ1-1	CAWTDMGREAFF	TGTGCCTGGACCGACATGGGGCGTGAAGCTTTCTTT
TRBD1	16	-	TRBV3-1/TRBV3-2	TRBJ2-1	CASSQEETGWINEQFF	TGTGCCAGCAGCCAAGAGGAGACAGGGTGGATCAATGAGCAGTTCTTC
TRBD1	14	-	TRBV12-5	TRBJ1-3	CASGWTGNWNTIYF	TGTGCTAGTGGTTGGACAGGGAATTGGAACACCATATATTTT
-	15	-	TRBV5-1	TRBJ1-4	CASSLWSATNEKLFF	TGCGCCAGCAGCTTGTGGTCGGCAACTAATGAAAAACTGTTTTTT
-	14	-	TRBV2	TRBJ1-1	CASSPRALNTEAFF	TGTGCCAGCAGTCCCAGGGCCTTGAACACTGAAGCTTTCTTT
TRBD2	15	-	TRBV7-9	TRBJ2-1	CASSLGGGPFDEQFF	TGTGCCAGCAGCTTGGGGGGAGGGCCCTTTGATGAGCAGTTCTTC
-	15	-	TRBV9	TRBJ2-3	CASSVVGTPGATQYF	TGTGCCAGCAGCGTAGTCGGAACGCCTGGGGCTACGCAGTATTTT
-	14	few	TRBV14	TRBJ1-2	CASSQDIGGGGYTF	TGTGCCAGCAGCCAAGATATAGGAGGAGGTGGCTACACCTTC
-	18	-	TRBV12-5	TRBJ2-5	CASGLTRIGGQAQETQYF	TGTGCTAGTGGTTTGACACGGATAGGGGGACAAGCCCAAGAGACCCAGTACTTC
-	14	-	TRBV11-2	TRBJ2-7	CASSPTLGGYEQYF	TGTGCCAGCAGCCCCACTTTGGGGGGCTACGAGCAGTACTTC
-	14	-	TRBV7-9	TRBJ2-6	CASSLPSGANVLTF	TGTGCCAGCAGCTTACCGTCTGGGGCCAACGTCCTGACTTTC
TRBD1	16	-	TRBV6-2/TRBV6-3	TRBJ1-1	CASSMTGGPLNTEAFF	TGTGCCAGCAGCATGACAGGGGGCCCCTTGAACACTGAAGCTTTCTTT
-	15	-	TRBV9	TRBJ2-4	CASSPGIRAKNIQYF	TGTGCCAGCAGCCCAGGGATTCGGGCCAAAAACATTCAGTACTTC
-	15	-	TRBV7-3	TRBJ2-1	CASSLGGQPYNEQFF	TGTGCCAGCAGCCTGGGGGGACAGCCCTACAATGAGCAGTTCTTC
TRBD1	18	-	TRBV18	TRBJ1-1	CASTRSLPGQGRGTEAFF	TGTGCCAGCACCCGGTCTCTTCCGGGACAGGGGCGGGGAACTGAAGCTTTCTTT
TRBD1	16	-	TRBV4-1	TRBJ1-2	CASSQEGTGEGNGYTF	TGCGCCAGCAGCCAAGAAGGGACAGGGGAGGGAAACGGCTACACCTTC
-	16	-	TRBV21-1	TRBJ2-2	CASSKGLTKNTGELFF	TGTGCCAGCAGCAAAGGACTCACTAAAAACACCGGGGAGCTGTTTTTT
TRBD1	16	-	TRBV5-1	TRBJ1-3	CASRRAGGATGNTIYF	TGCGCCAGCAGACGGGCAGGGGGCGCGACGGGAAACACCATATATTTT
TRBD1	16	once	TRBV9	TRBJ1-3	CASSAPGTGSGNTIYF	TGTGCCAGCAGCGCACCGGGGACAGGTTCTGGAAACACCATATATTTT
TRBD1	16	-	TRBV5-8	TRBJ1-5	CASSLMTGAGNQPQHF	TGTGCCAGCAGCTTAATGACAGGGGCAGGCAATCAGCCCCAGCATTTT
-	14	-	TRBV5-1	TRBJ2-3	CASSLWARRDTQYF	TGCGCCAGCAGCTTGTGGGCTCGCAGAGATACGCAGTATTTT
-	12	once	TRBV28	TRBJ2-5	CASSFSRETQYF	TGTGCCAGCAGTTTTAGTCGTGAGACCCAGTACTTC
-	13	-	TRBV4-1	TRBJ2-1	CASSQGEFREQFF	TGCGCCAGCAGCCAAGGCGAGTTCCGGGAGCAGTTCTTC
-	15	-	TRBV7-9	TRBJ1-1	CASSSRSTEGTEAFF	TGTGCCAGCAGCTCTAGAAGCACAGAGGGCACTGAAGCTTTCTTT
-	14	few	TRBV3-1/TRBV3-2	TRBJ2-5	CASSPRGGDGTQYF	TGTGCCAGCAGCCCAAGGGGGGGCGACGGGACCCAGTACTTC
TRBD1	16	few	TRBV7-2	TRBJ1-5	CASSLGVRRGDQPQHF	TGTGCCAGCAGCTTAGGTGTGCGCAGGGGGGATCAGCCCCAGCATTTT
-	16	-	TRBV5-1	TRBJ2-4	CASSLVIGGGKNIQYF	TGCGCCAGCAGCTTGGTGATCGGCGGCGGCAAAAACATTCAGTACTTC
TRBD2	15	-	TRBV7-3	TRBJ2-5	CASSLTSGGGETQYF	TGTGCCAGCAGCTTGACTAGCGGAGGGGGGGAGACCCAGTACTTC
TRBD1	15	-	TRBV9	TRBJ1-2	CASSVTDRGGYGYTF	TGTGCCAGCAGCGTCACTGACAGGGGCGGCTATGGCTACACCTTC
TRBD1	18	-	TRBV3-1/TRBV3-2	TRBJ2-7	CASSQDQTGGASGYEQYF	TGTGCCAGCAGCCAAGATCAAACAGGGGGCGCGTCAGGATACGAGCAGTACTTC
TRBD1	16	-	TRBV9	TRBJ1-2	CASSASAGTGVGGYTF	TGTGCCAGCAGCGCCTCCGCCGGGACAGGGGTGGGAGGCTACACCTTC
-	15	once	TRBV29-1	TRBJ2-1	CSVGRDPSSYNEQFF	TGCAGCGTTGGGCGGGACCCCAGCTCCTACAATGAGCAGTTCTTC
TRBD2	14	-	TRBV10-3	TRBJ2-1	CAIRSGIADNEQFF	TGTGCCATCAGGAGCGGGATAGCGGACAATGAGCAGTTCTTC
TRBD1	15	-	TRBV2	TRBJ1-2	CASSELGQGAGGYTF	TGTGCCAGCAGTGAATTAGGGCAGGGGGCAGGTGGCTACACCTTC
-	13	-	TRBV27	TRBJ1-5	CASANRRDQPQHF	TGTGCCAGCGCAAACAGGAGAGATCAGCCCCAGCATTTT
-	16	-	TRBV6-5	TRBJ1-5	CASSYSGRGNNQPQHF	TGTGCCAGCAGTTACTCGGGCAGGGGAAACAATCAGCCCCAGCATTTT
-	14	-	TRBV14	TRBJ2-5	CASSFRQVAGTQYF	TGTGCCAGCAGCTTTAGACAGGTTGCTGGGACCCAGTACTTC
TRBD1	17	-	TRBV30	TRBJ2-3	CAWSGLRDRGYTDTQYF	TGTGCCTGGAGTGGCCTCCGGGACAGGGGATACACAGATACGCAGTATTTT
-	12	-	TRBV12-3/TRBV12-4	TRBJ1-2	CAFTTGSYGYTF	TGTGCCTTTACCACAGGGAGCTATGGCTACACCTTC